The 6 T cell receptor beta chains given below trace back to one sample, sequenced in a study of cytomegalovirus exposure and HLA in healthy donors. In the PCR, 60 Vbeta and 13 Jbeta primers were used. Method: immunoSEQ multiplex PCR; TCRdb's copy keeps in-frame clones and lacks some. Among approximately 110,000 clones, over 70% were seen once, and the ten largest hold around 1.2%. Sequencing used PBMCs. These receptors all stem from a man aged 40-49 years in good health and CMV-seronegative.

CDR3 sequence: CASSLVQGVVNEQFF. As DNA, the CDR3 is TGTGCCAGCAGCTTGGTTCAGGGGGTCGTCAATGAGCAGTTCTTC. This chain links TRBV5-6 with TRBJ2-1; TRBD1 matches 7 bases. The CDR3 contains 15 residues. CDR1 and CDR2 from the germline V gene are SGHDT and YYEEEE. Trimming took 0 bases from V and 6 from J; bases not matched to a gene: 6. The whole variable domain, filled in from reference TRBV5-6 and TRBJ2-1, reads DAGVTQSPTHLIKTRGQQVTLRCSPKSGHDTVSWYQQALGQGPQFIFQYYEEEERQRGNFPDRFSGHQFPNYSSELNVNALLLGDSALYLCASSLVQGVVNEQFFGPGTRLTVL.

V is TRBV7-8 and J is TRBJ2-7; 7 bases are a match to TRBD1. V lost 0 bases to trimming and J lost 1 base; unmatched junction nucleotides: 9. Per the germline V gene, CDR1 is SGHVS and CDR2 is FQNEAQ. This CDR3 comprises 17 residues. The CDR3, as DNA: TGTGCCAGCAGCTTAGCGTTGGGACAGTGGGAATCCTACGAGCAGTACTTC. Protein: CASSLALGQWESYEQYF.

The V call is TRBV11-3, the J call TRBJ1-1, with 7 bases lining up with TRBD1. V was pared by 5 bases and J by 2 bases, with 5 bases of the junction left unmatched. The CDR3 spans 14 residues. CDR1 SGHNT and CDR2 YENEEA come from the germline V gene. The chain's CDR3 is CASSPRQGNTEAFF. In DNA, the CDR3 is TGTGCCAGCAGCCCCCGACAGGGAAACACTGAAGCTTTCTTT.

The genes are TRBV28 and TRBJ2-5, with 9 bases aligning to TRBD1. Trimming cost V 4 bases and J 4 bases; bases outside gene matches: 4. The CDR3 length is 14 residues. Looked up from germline, CDR1 is MDHEN and CDR2 is SYDVKM. The CDR3 here is CASSSQGAGETQYF. The CDR3 DNA follows: TGTGCCAGCAGTTCACAGGGGGCAGGAGAGACCCAGTACTTC.

The chain recombines TRBV4-3 with TRBJ1-4; 9 bases are a match to TRBD1. Looked up from germline, CDR1 is LGHNA and CDR2 is YSLEER. The CDR3 runs 16 residues. With 4 bases clipped from V and 7 bases from J, the junction kept 10 bases outside the gene matches. As DNA, the CDR3 is TGCGCCAGCAGCCGACGTCCGGGACAGGGTGTTGAAAAACTGTTTTTT. Amino acid sequence: CASSRRPGQGVEKLFF.

J is TRBJ2-3 and V is TRBV7-2; D not resolved. This CDR3 region has 13 residues. The V end lost 5 bases, the J end lost 2 bases, and 8 bases lay between the germline ends. Per the germline V gene, CDR1 is SGHTA and CDR2 is FQGNSA. The CDR3 sequence is CASSPGTTDTQYF. The CDR3 nucleotides are TGTGCCAGCAGCCCCGGTACCACAGATACGCAGTATTTT.